This T cell receptor beta chain was sequenced for a study of shared clonotypes between healthy human individuals. On the study more broadly: CD8 memory received one plate per donor, CD8 naive two, CD4 memory three and CD4 naive three. Study observations and caveats: Estimated clonotype richness was generally higher in naive than memory subsets. Genetic and exposure-history diversity was limited by the small donor number.

TCRdb's table, derived via immunoSEQ multiplex PCR, lists solely in-frame clones and lacks some. Altogether approximately 640,000 clones are present, 72% being singletons, with the ten largest covering about 1.8%. Worth noting for this clone: Its target is not known.

This TCR was recovered from a woman aged 30 to 39 in good health. The sequenced material came from memory CD4+ T cells sorted from blood. Subset in this sample: CD45RA-negative fraction.

This chain's CDR3 is CASRGHVGDNEQFF. In nucleotides, the CDR3 is TGTGCCAGCAGGGGACATGTCGGAGACAATGAGCAGTTCTTC. The chain combines TRBV2 with TRBJ2-1; TRBD1 might be the D (6 bases). Germline CDR1 SNHLY, CDR2 FYNNEI. Trimming took off 6 bases at V and 5 bases at J, with 14 bases between the two ends. The CDR3 runs 14 residues.